This T cell receptor beta chain emerged from a study of cytomegalovirus exposure and HLA in healthy donors. Whole-study results and caveats: The authors enumerated 150 to 200 TCR beta chains as linked to cytomegalovirus. Relative to the approximately 660-donor mean, N-insertions were reportedly fewer in an Asian-associated ancestry cluster in a later analysis.

Donors showed nominal health when sampled, although they likely had unrecorded immune exposures. The CDR3 has 21 residues. Between the trimmed V and J ends, which lost 0 bases and 0 bases, there was a span of 24 bases. Germline V lookup: CDR1 LGHNA, CDR2 YSLEER. PCR involved 60 Vbeta and 13 Jbeta primers. Methods used by the authors: In a later analysis, of around 83 million unique beta chains, roughly 11 million appeared in at least two donors. Only in-frame clones appear in the TCRdb table, and some are missing; sequencing was by immunoSEQ multiplex PCR. Clone size and the V and J calls come from that table; the DNA yielded D and trimming. The sample has 150,000 to 200,000 clones, around 79% seen once; the top ten hold 1.5% to 2%. A remark on this clone: The antigen is undetermined.

Sample: PBMCs. The chain joins TRBV4-3 to TRBJ2-1, with D possibly being TRBD2 (6 bases). This sequence was found in a woman aged 45-59 years in good health and CMV-seronegative. In nucleotides, the CDR3 is TGCGCCAGCAGCCAAGAGGGAGGTACGGCTCAGACTAGAGGCTCCTACAATGAGCAGTTCTTC. Its translation is CASSQEGGTAQTRGSYNEQFF.